The 29 T cell receptor beta chains in this list originate from one sample, sequenced in a study of blood T cell repertoires in COVID-19. Assay: immunoSEQ multiplex PCR; the TCRdb copy retains only in-frame clones and omits some. The sample has 200,000 to 250,000 clones, 88% seen once. Sequenced sample: PBMCs or T cells enriched from blood (not recorded which). These receptors originate from a woman aged 25 to 45 who had recovered from COVID-19.

The rearrangement links TRBV7-9 to TRBJ1-4, with a possible D match to TRBD1 (6 bases). V lost 8 bases and J lost 5, with 15 bases in between. The CDR3 extends over 14 amino acids. The germline V gene has CDR1 SEHNR and CDR2 FQNEAQ (reference sequence). The CDR3: CASGVRDRNEKLFF. The CDR3 DNA follows: TGTGCCAGCGGGGTCCGAGACAGGAATGAAAAACTGTTTTTT. The complete variable domain, with remaining parts taken from reference TRBV7-9 and TRBJ1-4, reads DTGVSQNPRHKITKRGQNVTFRCDPISEHNRLYWYRQTLGQGPEFLTYFQNEAQLEKSRLLSDRFSAERPKGSFSTLEIQRTEQGDSAMYLCASGVRDRNEKLFFGSGTQLSVL.

This chain joins TRBV3-1 (or the pseudogene TRBV3-2) and TRBJ1-5, with D possibly TRBD1 on 5 matching bases. The germline V gene encodes CDR1 LGHDT and CDR2 YNNKEL (reference sequence). The V and J ends lost 4 bases and 0 bases respectively, with 10 bases between them. The CDR3 sequence is 15 residues long. The CDR3 loop reads CASSPGHLSNQPQHF. The CDR3 nucleotides are TGTGCCAGCAGCCCTGGACACCTTAGCAATCAGCCCCAGCATTTT.

The CDR3, as DNA: TGTGCCAGCAGACCCCCCGCAGAACTAAATTCACCCCTCCACTTT. Translation: CASRPPAELNSPLHF. The chain couples TRBV7-9 to TRBJ1-6, with D uncertain. Germline CDR1 is SEHNR and CDR2 is FQNEAQ (reference sequence). The CDR3 contains 15 residues. V was cut by 6 bases and J by 7 bases, with 16 bases left in between.

This clone was seen only once. V usage is TRBV19 and J usage is TRBJ2-2; 9 positions match TRBD2. Germline CDR1 is LNHDA and CDR2 is SQIVND (reference sequence). J lost 1 base, V lost 5 bases, and 8 bases had no gene match. CDR3 size: 17 residues. CDR3 protein: CASSGLLAGMNTGELFF. In nucleotides, the CDR3 is TGTGCCAGTAGTGGGCTGCTAGCGGGGATGAACACCGGGGAGCTGTTTTTT. Full variable domain (missing parts from reference TRBV19 and TRBJ2-2): DGGITQSPKYLFRKEGQNVTLSCEQNLNHDAMYWYRQDPGQGLRLIYYSQIVNDFQKGDIAEGYSVSREKKESFPLTVTSAQKNPTAFYLCASSGLLAGMNTGELFFGEGSRLTVL.

The chain is built from TRBV29-1 and TRBJ2-5; 10 nucleotides agree with TRBD1. This CDR3 has 13 residues. V trimming: 7 bases; J trimming: 5 bases; junction bases outside the gene matches: 7. Germline V lookup: CDR1 SQVTM, CDR2 ANQGSEA. The CDR3 protein is CSGRQGAEETQYF. The CDR3 region has the DNA TGCAGCGGGCGACAGGGGGCGGAGGAGACCCAGTACTTC.

This clone was picked up one time. The chain is built from TRBV2 and TRBJ2-3; 12 nucleotides line up with TRBD2. Germline loops: CDR1 SNHLY, CDR2 FYNNEI. The CDR3 runs to 16 residues. V trimming: 2 bases; J trimming: 2 bases; junction bases outside the gene matches: 2. CDR3 region: CASSELAGGNTDTQYF. In nucleotides, the CDR3 is TGTGCCAGCAGTGAACTAGCGGGGGGGAACACAGATACGCAGTATTTT.

This chain uses TRBV2 with TRBJ2-5, with 9 bases aligning to TRBD2. Unmatched junction bases numbered 5, after V lost 1 base and J lost 2 bases. Germline V gene sequence: CDR1 SNHLY, CDR2 FYNNEI. CDR3 length: 16 residues. This chain's CDR3 is CASSEGSGGWQETQYF. The CDR3 region has the DNA TGTGCCAGCAGTGAAGGGAGCGGGGGGTGGCAAGAGACCCAGTACTTC.

This clone was recorded once. The V and J genes are TRBV19 and TRBJ1-2, with D possibly being TRBD1 (6 bases). Germline V lookup: CDR1 LNHDA, CDR2 SQIVND (reference sequence). The CDR3 extends over 13 amino acids. V lost 9 bases to trimming and J lost 0 bases, with 11 bases between them. The CDR3 loop reads CASQQGANYGYTF. CDR3 bases: TGTGCCAGCCAACAGGGAGCTAACTATGGCTACACCTTC.

V usage is TRBV7-2 and J usage is TRBJ1-2; TRBD1 matches 10 bases. The V and J ends lost 5 bases and 5 bases, in that order; junction bases with no gene match: 5. Germline V gene sequence: CDR1 SGHTA, CDR2 FQGNSA. This CDR3 comprises 14 residues. This chain's CDR3 is CASSPGTGAYGYTF. DNA of the CDR3: TGTGCCAGCAGCCCTGGGACAGGGGCATATGGCTACACCTTC.

The chain has TRBV5-1 and TRBJ2-5; D gene unclear. Germline V lookup: CDR1 SGHRS, CDR2 YFSETQ. This CDR3 is 15 amino acids long. Trimming removed 0 bases at V and 0 bases at J, with 9 bases between. Here the CDR3 reads CASSLAVTYQETQYF. CDR3 DNA: TGCGCCAGCAGCTTGGCGGTAACGTACCAAGAGACCCAGTACTTC.

The chain joins TRBV28 to TRBJ1-3; possibly TRBD1 for D (5 bases). CDR1 MDHEN and CDR2 SYDVKM come from the germline V gene. The CDR3 covers 15 residues. The ends were cut back, 4 bases at V and 0 bases at J, with 10 bases in the middle. CDR3 bases: TGTGCCAGCAGTTCCCCTGACAGCTCTGGAAACACCATATATTTT. It codes for CASSSPDSSGNTIYF.

This chain links TRBV27 with TRBJ2-7; possibly TRBD2 for D (7 bases). The ends were cut back, 5 bases at V and 5 bases at J, with 19 bases in the middle. The CDR3 is 15 amino acids. Germline values: CDR1 MNHEY, CDR2 SMNVEV (reference sequence). DNA for the CDR3: TGTGCCAGCAGTCCCATAGGGGGGGGCTTCAACGAGCAGTACTTC. It specifies CASSPIGGGFNEQYF.

The chain is built from TRBV14 and TRBJ1-4, with D possibly matching TRBD1 (5 bases). The V end was cut by 2 bases, the J end by 7 bases, with 14 bases between. The CDR3 has 15 amino acids. Per germline, CDR1 SGHDN and CDR2 FVKESK. The CDR3 nucleotides are TGTGCCAGCAGCCAATTTAGGGGCTTACGTGAAAAACTGTTTTTT. Translated, it gives CASSQFRGLREKLFF.

The V and J genes are TRBV5-6 and TRBJ2-7; 11 positions agree with TRBD2. V was pared by 1 base and J by 4 bases, with 7 bases of the junction left unmatched. Germline-derived CDR1 and CDR2 are SGHDT and YYEEEE. The CDR3 covers 16 residues. The CDR3 bases are TGTGCCAGCAGCTTGTCACTAGCGGGGGTAGCATACGAGCAGTACTTC. Its protein is CASSLSLAGVAYEQYF.

DNA for the CDR3: TGTGCCAGCAGCCAAGTATTAAGAAACACCATATATTTT. It translates to CASSQVLRNTIYF. The chain carries TRBV14 and TRBJ1-3; the D is unclear. From germline, CDR1 is SGHDN and CDR2 FVKESK. The V end lost 1 base, the J end lost 5 bases, and 6 bases lay between the germline ends. The CDR3 is 13 amino acids.

This chain joins TRBV6-5 and TRBJ1-5; perhaps TRBD1 as D (5 bases). CDR1 and CDR2 from the germline V gene are MNHEY and SVGAGI. Trimming pared 4 bases from V and 1 base from J, leaving 14 bases between. The CDR3 consists of 16 residues. This CDR3 is CASSSQGAGSNQPQHF. The DNA for the CDR3 is TGTGCCAGCAGTTCTCAAGGGGCAGGAAGCAATCAGCCCCAGCATTTT.

The rearrangement joins TRBV27 to TRBJ1-6, with D perhaps TRBD1 (5 bases). V was shortened by 1 base and J by 9 bases, with 13 bases between the two germline ends. Germline V gives CDR1 MNHEY, CDR2 SMNVEV (reference sequence). CDR3 length: 15 residues. DNA of the CDR3: TGTGCCAGCAGTTTATTCCTGGGGGGAGGTTCACCCCTCCACTTT. It yields the protein CASSLFLGGGSPLHF.

The CDR3, as DNA: TGTGCCAGCAGTGAGCTTTCAAACAGGGGCGTAAAGGAGCCCCAGCATTTT. It is translated as CASSELSNRGVKEPQHF. This chain connects TRBV6-1 to TRBJ1-5; 7 bases map to TRBD1. Germline trimming cut 3 bases from V and 8 bases from J; bases unmatched to any gene: 16. This CDR3 contains 17 residues. From germline, CDR1 is MNHNS and CDR2 SASEGT.

The gene calls are TRBV25-1 and TRBJ1-1; 9 bases map to TRBD1. The V gene's germline CDR1 is MGHDK and CDR2 SYGVNS. This CDR3 contains 13 residues. V lost 6 bases to trimming and J lost 13 bases; unmatched junction nucleotides: 12. The CDR3 spells CASSEPGQGLLFF. The CDR3 DNA follows: TGTGCCAGCAGCGAACCGGGACAGGGTTTGCTTTTCTTT.

The rearrangement uses TRBV5-1 and TRBJ2-7; 7 nucleotides agree with TRBD1. CDR1 is SGHRS, CDR2 YFSETQ, per germline. This CDR3 spans 17 amino acids. The J segment lost 4 bases and the V segment lost 0 bases, leaving 13 bases of the junction unmatched. The CDR3 bases are TGCGCCAGCAGCTTGGCACCTAGGACAGGCGAGGGTTACGAGCAGTACTTC. This encodes CASSLAPRTGEGYEQYF.

The chain joins TRBV9 to TRBJ2-3; D gene unclear. V lost 0 bases, J lost 1 base, and 15 bases lay in between. Germline V gene sequence: CDR1 SGDLS, CDR2 YYNGEE. There are 17 residues in the CDR3. This CDR3 is CASSVEARLEGTDTQYF. CDR3 DNA: TGTGCCAGCAGCGTAGAAGCACGGCTAGAGGGCACAGATACGCAGTATTTT.

This clone was counted a single time. The V and J genes are TRBV19 and TRBJ2-3, with 8 bases fitting TRBD2. The germline gives CDR1 LNHDA, CDR2 SQIVND (reference sequence). This CDR3 spans 14 amino acids. V trimming: 3 bases; J trimming: 6 bases; junction bases outside the gene matches: 5. CDR3 nucleotide sequence: TGTGCCAGTAGTATGGGGACTAGACGGGATACGCAGTATTTT. It codes for CASSMGTRRDTQYF.

The chain is built from TRBV19 and TRBJ1-4; no clear D gene. This CDR3 contains 14 residues. Deletions cut 10 bases from V and 10 bases from J, with 22 bases between. Germline V gives CDR1 LNHDA, CDR2 SQIVND (reference sequence). The CDR3 loop is CATSAVLPGRKLFF. CDR3 DNA sequence: TGTGCCACCTCAGCGGTCCTTCCTGGGCGAAAACTGTTTTTT.

The J gene is TRBJ1-6, the V gene TRBV11-1, with D perhaps matching TRBD1 (6 bases). CDR3 length: 16 residues. CDR1 SGHAT and CDR2 FQDESV come from the germline V gene (reference sequence). V lost 2 bases and J lost 10, with 18 bases in between. The CDR3 region has the DNA TGTGCCAGCAGCTTATCCCGCCGCCAGGGGCGGTCACCCCTCCACTTT. It codes for CASSLSRRQGRSPLHF.

The J gene is TRBJ1-5, the V gene TRBV4-3; no clear D. The CDR3 contains 13 residues. Between the trimmed V and J ends, which lost 0 bases and 4 bases, there was a span of 4 bases. The germline V gene encodes CDR1 LGHNA and CDR2 YSLEER. The CDR3 loop reads CASSQDINQPQHF. Written as DNA, the CDR3 is TGCGCCAGCAGCCAAGATATAAATCAGCCCCAGCATTTT.

The V and J genes are TRBV7-2 and TRBJ1-3; the D gene is possibly TRBD1 (6 bases). Between the trimmed V and J ends, which lost 3 bases and 1 base, there was a span of 13 bases. The CDR3 has 16 amino acids. Germline lookup yields CDR1 SGHTA and CDR2 FQGNSA. Written as DNA, the CDR3 is TGTGCCAGCAGCTTCCTCGGGAGGGGGTCTGGAAACACCATATATTTT. Its translation: CASSFLGRGSGNTIYF. Filled out from reference TRBV7-2 and TRBJ1-3, the complete variable domain reads GAGVSQSPSNKVTEKGKDVELRCDPISGHTALYWYRQSLGQGLEFLIYFQGNSAPDKSGLPSDRFSAERTGGSVSTLTIQRTQQEDSAVYLCASSFLGRGSGNTIYFGEGSWLTVV.

In its sample, this clone was seen a few times. V gene TRBV12-3 or TRBV12-4 combines with J gene TRBJ1-2; D gene uncertain. The V end lost 7 bases, the J end lost 1 base, and 7 bases lay between the germline ends. The CDR3 extends over 12 amino acids. The CDR3 reads CASMNSNYGYTF. The CDR3 nucleotides are TGTGCCAGCATGAACAGTAACTATGGCTACACCTTC.

This chain joins TRBV5-1 and TRBJ1-5; 8 bases line up with TRBD1. This CDR3 has 15 amino acids. With V trimmed by 4 bases and J by 4 bases, 7 bases remained unmatched. Germline loops: CDR1 SGHRS, CDR2 YFSETQ. The CDR3 nucleotides read TGCGCCAGCAGCGCCACAGGGGGTGATAATCAGCCCCAGCATTTT. This encodes CASSATGGDNQPQHF. Using reference TRBV5-1 and TRBJ1-5 for the parts outside the CDR3, the full variable domain is KAGVTQTPRYLIKTRGQQVTLSCSPISGHRSVSWYQQTPGQGLQFLFEYFSETQRNKGNFPGRFSGRQFSNSRSEMNVSTLELGDSALYLCASSATGGDNQPQHFGDGTRLSIL.

This clone showed up many times. J is TRBJ1-1 and V is TRBV18; the match to TRBD1 covers 7 bases. This CDR3 contains 16 residues. The junction had 6 bases not matched to a gene; V was cut back by 2 bases and J by 0 bases. Germline CDR1 and CDR2: KGHSH and LQKENI. Here the CDR3 reads CASSPARTGLNTEAFF. The CDR3 region has the DNA TGTGCCAGCTCACCAGCCAGGACAGGTTTGAACACTGAAGCTTTCTTT. The variable domain in full, completed from reference TRBV18 and TRBJ1-1, reads NAGVMQNPRHLVRRRGQEARLRCSPMKGHSHVYWYRQLPEEGLKFMVYLQKENIIDESGMPKERFSAEFPKEGPSILRIQQVVRGDSAAYFCASSPARTGLNTEAFFGQGTRLTVV.